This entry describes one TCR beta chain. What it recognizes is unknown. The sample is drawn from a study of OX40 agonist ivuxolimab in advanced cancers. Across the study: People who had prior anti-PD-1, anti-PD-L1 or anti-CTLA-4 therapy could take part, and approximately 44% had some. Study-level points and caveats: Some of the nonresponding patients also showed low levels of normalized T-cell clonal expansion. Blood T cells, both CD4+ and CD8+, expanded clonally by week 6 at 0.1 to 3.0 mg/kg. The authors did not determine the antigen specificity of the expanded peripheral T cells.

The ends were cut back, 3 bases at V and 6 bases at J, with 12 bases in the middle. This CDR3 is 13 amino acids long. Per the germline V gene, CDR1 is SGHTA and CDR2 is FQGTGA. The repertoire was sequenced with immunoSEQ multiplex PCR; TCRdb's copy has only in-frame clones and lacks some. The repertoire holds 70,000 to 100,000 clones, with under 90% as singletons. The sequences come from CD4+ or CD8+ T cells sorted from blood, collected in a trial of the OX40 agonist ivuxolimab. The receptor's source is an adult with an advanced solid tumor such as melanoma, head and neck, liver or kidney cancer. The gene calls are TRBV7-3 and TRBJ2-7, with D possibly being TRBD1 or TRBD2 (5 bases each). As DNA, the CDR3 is TGTGCCAGCAGCTTCTCCCCGGGGCTCGAGCAGTACTTC. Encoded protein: CASSFSPGLEQYF.